This T cell receptor beta chain was identified during a study of T cells after yellow fever vaccination. This clonotype occurred many times. The CDR3 is 14 residues long. V was pared by 0 bases and J by 6 bases, with 4 bases of the junction left unmatched. The germline CDR1 and CDR2 sequences are SGDLS and YYNGEE. TCRdb redid the calling of the 5' RACE reads with MiXCR, one entry per CDR3 protein. The sample includes some 320,000 distinct CDR3 sequences, over 3.5% of them seen just once. Sequenced here: PBMCs, sampled 5 days after the yellow fever booster vaccination. The chain uses TRBV9 and TRBJ1-1; 8 positions match TRBD1. This receptor was obtained from a man aged 18 to 35 who received the YFV17D yellow fever vaccine. The CDR3 nucleotides read TGTGCCAGCAGCGTAGGGACAGGGTTTGCTGAAGCTTTCTTT. This codes for CASSVGTGFAEAFF.